This TCR beta chain derives from a study of spatial heterogeneity in lung cancer. Overall study findings and caveats: Tumors with more nonsynonymous mutations had more expanded intratumoral alpha and beta TCRs.

Time point reported: sample taken at primary tumor resection. No cells were sorted before sequencing. The whole RNA sequenced was extracted from tumor, nontumor lung or frozen PBMC. This CDR3 contains 13 residues. Germline loops: CDR1 SGHAT, CDR2 FQNNGV. Deletions cut 5 bases from V and 3 bases from J, with 10 bases between. This clonotype was seen many times. Antigen: not known. Individually, TCR cDNA molecules were each labelled with a unique molecular identifier. TCRdb redid the calling of the 5' RACE reads with MiXCR, one entry per CDR3 protein. This sample has under 20,000 distinct CDR3 sequences, with 6% to 7% found just once.

The sample in question was lung tumor tissue, obtained at surgery. The chain recombines TRBV11-2 with TRBJ1-1; no clear D gene. This receptor was identified in a male donor with early-stage non-small cell lung cancer. The CDR3 nucleotides are TGTGCCAGCAGCCCGCGTATAGACACTGAAGCTTTCTTT. It translates to CASSPRIDTEAFF.